The source of this TCR beta chain is a study of siplizumab effects on memory and regulatory T cells. Findings of the study overall: Left unconfirmed was the suppressive function of proliferating Tregs from siplizumab cultures. The average Treg-derived proportion among mappable alloreactive CD4+ clones was roughly 69% with siplizumab versus about 27% in controls. In unstimulated cells, naive T cells appeared more diverse than memory T cells and seemed major alloresponse contributors. In roughly 80-95% of proliferating CD4+ or CD8+ clones, a naive or memory phenotype could not be assigned.

Trimming removed 0 bases from V and 4 bases from J, with 8 bases in between. Looked up from germline, CDR1 is SGHRS and CDR2 is YFSETQ. The CDR3 loop spans 13 amino acids. Here immunoSEQ multiplex PCR was the method, and the copy in TCRdb shows in-frame clones only, minus some. In the table there are 80,000 to 130,000 clones, about 90% of which are singletons. Worth noting for this clone: The antigen is unknown.

Sequenced input: Tregs sorted from blood. This chain links TRBV5-1 with TRBJ2-7, with D possibly TRBD2 on 6 matching bases. This clonotype originated in a human donor in good health. The CDR3 DNA sequence: TGCGCCAGCAGCTTGGCAGGGACTTACGAGCAGTACTTC. Protein sequence: CASSLAGTYEQYF.